A single sample is the source of the 5 T cell receptor beta chains below, sequenced in a study of cytomegalovirus exposure and HLA in healthy donors. Repertoires were generated with immunoSEQ multiplex PCR, while TCRdb's copy carries only in-frame clones and drops some. This sample has 150,000 to 200,000 clones, with 91% found just once. Sequenced material: PBMCs. Receptors originate from a woman younger than 35 in good health and CMV-seropositive.

The rearrangement links TRBV28 to TRBJ1-4; unclear D gene. Trimming stripped 5 bases from V and 12 bases from J, with 22 bases between. The CDR3 spans 15 residues. CDR1 and CDR2 from the germline V gene are MDHEN and SYDVKM. CDR3 DNA: TGTGCCAGCAGTCCCCCGGTCATCAACCCCAATGAACTGTTTTTT. Its protein product is CASSPPVINPNELFF.

This clone was recorded only once. The V and J genes are TRBV29-1 and TRBJ2-3; TRBD2 aligns across 10 bases. Trimming took 7 bases from V and 3 from J; bases not matched to a gene: 4. The CDR3 is made up of 13 amino acids. Germline values: CDR1 SQVTM, CDR2 ANQGSEA. The CDR3 reads CSAKGLATDTQYF. The CDR3, as DNA: TGCAGCGCGAAGGGACTAGCGACAGATACGCAGTATTTT.

The rearrangement links TRBV19 to TRBJ2-1, with a possible D match to TRBD1 (5 bases). The CDR3 spans 18 residues. V lost 2 bases to trimming and J lost 1 base, with 18 bases between them. Germline loops: CDR1 LNHDA, CDR2 SQIVND (reference sequence). The chain's CDR3 is CASSINIGARASYNEQFF. The CDR3 DNA reads TGTGCCAGTAGTATAAATATAGGGGCCAGGGCATCCTACAATGAGCAGTTCTTC.

This chain uses TRBV9 with TRBJ2-3; weak D call: TRBD2 (6 bases). The germline V and J ends were trimmed by 3 bases and 2 bases, with 19 bases remaining between them. The CDR3 is made up of 17 amino acids. Per germline, CDR1 SGDLS and CDR2 YYNGEE. CDR3 sequence reads: CASSAEVGDSSTDTQYF. CDR3 in DNA: TGTGCCAGCAGCGCGGAGGTCGGGGACTCATCCACAGATACGCAGTATTTT.

This clone showed up just once. The CDR3, as DNA: TGCGCCAGCAGCGTTCTTCCGGGACAGGGAGTAGTCAATGAGCAGTTCTTC. It is translated as CASSVLPGQGVVNEQFF. The V and J genes are TRBV5-1 and TRBJ2-1, with 9 bases identical to TRBD1. The CDR3 is made up of 17 amino acids. V shed 4 bases, J shed 6 bases, and the junction held 14 bases outside the gene matches. Germline assignment: CDR1 SGHRS and CDR2 YFSETQ.